This T cell receptor (beta chain) was documented in a study of cytomegalovirus exposure and HLA in healthy donors. V dropped 4 bases and J dropped 0 bases, with 11 bases sitting between them. This CDR3 comprises 15 residues. Germline loops: CDR1 LNHDA, CDR2 SQIVND (reference sequence). The primer mix had 60 Vbeta and 13 Jbeta primers. Original analysis: The authors later counted 70 million to 80 million unique TCR beta chains, some 12 million of them shared. The method was immunoSEQ multiplex PCR; TCRdb's version includes in-frame clones alone and lacks a portion of them. V, J and clone size reflect that table, while D and trimming were determined from the DNA. The sample holds some 210,000 clones, about 85% seen once. Turning to this clone: Its antigen is unknown.

Whole-study results and caveats: According to an earlier analysis, most TCR beta V segments yielded productive rearrangements about 87% or about 30% of the time. The classifier reportedly diagnosed cytomegalovirus status with high specificity and sensitivity. A missense variant in DCLRE1C was later tied to TCR beta V- and J-gene trimming.

The clonotype comes from a woman between 50 and 59 years old in good health and CMV-seropositive. Input material: PBMCs. The J gene is TRBJ2-3, the V gene TRBV19; D perhaps matches TRBD2 (5 bases). For the CDR3, the DNA is TGTGCCAGTAGTAGGGAGCTCCTTAGCACAGATACGCAGTATTTT. Translating gives CASSRELLSTDTQYF.